The TCR beta chain described here comes from a study of CD8+CD57+ T cells in acquired aplastic anemia. At the level of the study: The mean DNA yield obtained from sorted CD4+ and CD8+ cells came to 3 to 3.5 ug. Roughly 9.9 million reads, on average, were obtained for CD4+ cells from healthy donors.

Study-level results: Patients and controls shared fewer than 30 CD8+ CDR3 sequences.

Profiles of TCR beta VDJ and CDR3 were generated from a genomic DNA template. TCRdb re-called the reads through MiXCR, storing one row per CDR3 protein. Of about 180,000 distinct CDR3 sequences in the sample, about half were seen once. This clonotype appeared many times. Its antigen is not known. This CDR3 contains 15 residues. Germline-derived CDR1 and CDR2 are SGHNT and YYREEE (reference sequence). V lost 3 bases, J lost 2 bases, and 15 bases lay in between. The sequence derives from a human donor in good health. Sequenced material: sorted CD4+, CD8+, or CD8+CD57+ T cells (not recorded which) from PBMCs. The chain has TRBV5-4 and TRBJ2-7; D possibly corresponds to TRBD1 (6 bases). CDR3 in DNA: TGTGCCAGCAGCTCCAGGGGTTCCAAAGCCTACGAGCAGTACTTC. As protein: CASSSRGSKAYEQYF.